This T cell receptor beta chain derives from a study of T and B cells in COVID-19 patients. From blood, roughly 220-550 ng of genomic DNA served as TRB template. V was clipped by 5 bases and J by 6 bases; unmatched bases: 6. This CDR3 comprises 13 residues. Multiplex PCR with BIOMED2 TRB-A/B primer pools amplified TRB rearrangements. Using its own MiXCR run on the multiplex PCR reads, TCRdb lists one record per CDR3 protein. The table lists around 6,200 distinct CDR3 sequences, approximately 36% of them singletons, with around 62% in the top ten. Sequenced sample: blood. The chain links TRBV12-3 or TRBV12-4 to TRBJ1-2; 7 positions agree with TRBD1. This TCR derives from a human donor with active COVID-19. This CDR3 is CASSTNTGDGYTF. In DNA, the CDR3 is TGTGCCAGCAGTACCAATACAGGGGATGGCTACACCTTC.